This T cell receptor beta chain emerged from a study of a mutant IDH1 vaccine in newly diagnosed glioma. Study background: The earlier regimen, radiotherapy, temozolomide, or both, was most often both.

The ends lost 4 bases at V and 3 bases at J; junction bases unmatched: 5. The germline V gene encodes CDR1 SEHNR and CDR2 FQNEAQ (reference sequence). The CDR3 length is 16 residues. Assay: immunoSEQ multiplex PCR; the TCRdb copy retains only in-frame clones and omits some. The sample has about 35,000 clones, about four fifths seen once; the top ten hold roughly 8.6%. Time point described: baseline, week 1 (first vaccination visit). This sample's treatment: pre-vaccination baseline after standard-of-care therapy. New WHO grade 3 or 4 astrocytomas that were IDH1-mutant and ATRX-lost had been found in donors. Study-wide results and caveats: Changes in top peripheral clonotypes did not appear linked to pseudoprogression. The study observed vaccine-induced immune responses in approximately 93% of patients.

Comment on this clone: The target antigen is unknown.

Sequenced material: peripheral blood mononuclear cells (PBMCs), taken from a glioma patient treated with radiotherapy, temozolomide or both. The receptor comes from a man aged 45-60 years with glioma. Some clones in this sample may be carry-over from other donors' samples. V and J are TRBV7-9 and TRBJ2-7; TRBD2 matches at 14 bases. The CDR3 protein is CASSWTSGGPGYEQYF. CDR3 sequence (DNA): TGTGCCAGCAGCTGGACTAGCGGGGGGCCTGGCTACGAGCAGTACTTC.